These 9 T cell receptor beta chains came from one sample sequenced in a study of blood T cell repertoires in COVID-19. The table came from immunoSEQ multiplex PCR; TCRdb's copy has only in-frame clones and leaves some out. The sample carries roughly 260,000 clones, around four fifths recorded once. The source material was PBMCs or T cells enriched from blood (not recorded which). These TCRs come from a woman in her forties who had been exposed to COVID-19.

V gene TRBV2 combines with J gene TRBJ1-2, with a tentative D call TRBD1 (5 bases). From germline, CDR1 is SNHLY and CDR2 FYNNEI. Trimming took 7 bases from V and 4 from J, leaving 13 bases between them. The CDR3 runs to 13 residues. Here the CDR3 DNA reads TGTGCCAGCACCCGGCAGCAGGGCTATGGCTACACCTTC. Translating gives CASTRQQGYGYTF. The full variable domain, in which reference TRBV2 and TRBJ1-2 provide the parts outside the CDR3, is EPEVTQTPSHQVTQMGQEVILRCVPISNHLYFYWYRQILGQKVEFLVSFYNNEISEKSEIFDDQFSVERPDGSNFTLKIRSTKLEDSAMYFCASTRQQGYGYTFGSGTRLTVV.

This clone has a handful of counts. The CDR3 reads CAWSVRNEAFF. The CDR3 DNA follows: TGTGCCTGGAGTGTGCGTAATGAAGCTTTCTTT. This chain connects TRBV30 to TRBJ1-1; no reliable D call. V gave up 0 bases and J gave up 7 bases, with 6 bases separating them. Germline V CDR1 and CDR2: GTSNPN, SVGIG (reference sequence). This CDR3 spans 11 amino acids.

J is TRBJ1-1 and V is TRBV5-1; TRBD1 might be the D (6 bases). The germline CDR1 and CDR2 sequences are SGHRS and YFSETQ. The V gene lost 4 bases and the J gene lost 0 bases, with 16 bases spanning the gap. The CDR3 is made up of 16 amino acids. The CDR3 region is CASSPQGRSMNTEAFF. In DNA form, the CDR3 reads TGCGCCAGCAGCCCGCAGGGGCGCAGTATGAACACTGAAGCTTTCTTT.

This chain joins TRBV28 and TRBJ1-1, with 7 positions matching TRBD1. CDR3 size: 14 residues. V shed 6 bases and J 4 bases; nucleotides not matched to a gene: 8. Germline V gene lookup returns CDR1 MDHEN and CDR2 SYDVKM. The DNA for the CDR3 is TGTGCCAGCAGGCCGACAGGGTGGGCCACTGAAGCTTTCTTT. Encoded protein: CASRPTGWATEAFF.

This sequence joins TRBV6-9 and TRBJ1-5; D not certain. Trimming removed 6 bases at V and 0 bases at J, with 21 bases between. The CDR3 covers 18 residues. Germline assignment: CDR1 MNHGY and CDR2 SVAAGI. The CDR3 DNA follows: TGTGCCAGCAGCTCCTTTGGCGGCACTTACTATAGCAATCAGCCCCAGCATTTT. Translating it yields CASSSFGGTYYSNQPQHF.

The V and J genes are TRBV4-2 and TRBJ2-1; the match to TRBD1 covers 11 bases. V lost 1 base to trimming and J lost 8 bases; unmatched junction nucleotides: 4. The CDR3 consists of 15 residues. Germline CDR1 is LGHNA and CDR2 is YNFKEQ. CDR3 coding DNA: TGTGCCAGCAGCCAAGGGACAGGGGGCCCGGATGAGCAGTTCTTC. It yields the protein CASSQGTGGPDEQFF.

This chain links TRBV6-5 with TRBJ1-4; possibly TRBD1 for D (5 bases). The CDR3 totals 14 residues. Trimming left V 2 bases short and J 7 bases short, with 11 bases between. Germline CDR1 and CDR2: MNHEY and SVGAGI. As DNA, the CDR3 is TGTGCCAGCAGTTACGGGCAGGGAGGTGAAAAACTGTTTTTT. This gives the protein CASSYGQGGEKLFF.

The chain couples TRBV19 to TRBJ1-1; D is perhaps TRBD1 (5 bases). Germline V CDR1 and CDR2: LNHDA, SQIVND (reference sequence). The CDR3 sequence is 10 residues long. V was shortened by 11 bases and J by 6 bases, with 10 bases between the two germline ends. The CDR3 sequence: CAVWGPEAFF. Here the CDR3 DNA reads TGTGCCGTGTGGGGCCCTGAAGCTTTCTTT.

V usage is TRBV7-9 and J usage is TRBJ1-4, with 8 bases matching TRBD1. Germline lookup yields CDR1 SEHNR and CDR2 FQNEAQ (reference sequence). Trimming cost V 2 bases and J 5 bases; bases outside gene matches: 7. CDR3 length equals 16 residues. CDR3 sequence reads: CASSLLDRGLNEKLFF. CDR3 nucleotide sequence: TGTGCCAGCAGCTTATTAGACAGGGGACTAAATGAAAAACTGTTTTTT.